The 21 T cell receptor beta chains presented below share a single source sample, sequenced in a study of neurological immune-mediated disorders. Using its own MiXCR run on the 5' RACE reads, TCRdb lists one record per CDR3 protein. This table holds tens of thousands of distinct CDR3 sequences, 5.8% found once. As for time point: longitudinal time-point 2. Sample: PBMCs. Receptors were obtained from a woman aged 55-70 years with multiple sclerosis.

This clonotype was recorded at least ten times. The rearrangement uses TRBV20-1 and TRBJ2-5; D may be TRBD1 or TRBD2 (5 bases each). V was shortened by 0 bases and J by 4 bases, with 12 bases between the two germline ends. The CDR3 extends over 14 amino acids. Germline lookup yields CDR1 DFQATT and CDR2 SNEGSKA (reference sequence). The CDR3 loop is CSARDLRGLETQYF. Here the CDR3 DNA reads TGCAGTGCTAGAGACCTCCGGGGCTTAGAGACCCAGTACTTC.

This clonotype was observed many times. The J gene is TRBJ1-1, the V gene TRBV10-3; D is uncertain. Trimming removed 4 bases at V and 4 bases at J, with 7 bases between. The CDR3 extends over 12 amino acids. Germline CDR1 reads ENHRY; CDR2 reads SYGVKD. CDR3 sequence reads: CAISGRTTEAFF. DNA for the CDR3: TGTGCCATCAGTGGACGGACCACTGAAGCTTTCTTT.

The rearrangement uses TRBV20-1 and TRBJ1-4; no firm D call. The CDR3 is 13 amino acids. The germline V and J ends were trimmed by 8 bases and 0 bases, with 10 bases remaining between them. Germline assignment: CDR1 DFQATT and CDR2 SNEGSKA (reference sequence). CDR3 region: CSCDGPTNEKLFF. In DNA form, the CDR3 reads TGCAGTTGCGACGGTCCAACTAATGAAAAACTGTTTTTT.

This clonotype appeared many times. The chain combines TRBV7-2 with TRBJ2-2; TRBD2 might be the D (5 bases). V dropped 7 bases and J dropped 2 bases, with 20 bases sitting between them. Germline CDR1 and CDR2: SGHTA and FQGNSA. The CDR3 runs 17 residues. Here the CDR3 reads CASITGPTGGNTGELFF. The DNA of the CDR3 is TGTGCCAGCATTACCGGACCTACTGGAGGCAACACCGGGGAGCTGTTTTTT.

The table lists this clonotype with many counts. The chain joins TRBV6-6 to TRBJ2-7, with D perhaps TRBD1 (6 bases). Trimming removed 7 bases at V and 1 base at J, with 8 bases between. This CDR3 comprises 12 residues. From germline, CDR1 is MNHNY and CDR2 SVGAGI (reference sequence). The CDR3 protein is CASNQGSYEQYF. The CDR3 nucleotides read TGTGCCAGCAATCAGGGGTCCTACGAGCAGTACTTC.

On this clonotype itself: A much larger clone lies one base from this, so it may be a read error. This chain links TRBV3-1 with TRBJ2-2, with D unclear. The germline V gene encodes CDR1 LGHDT and CDR2 YNNKEL (reference sequence). The CDR3 is made up of 14 amino acids. V dropped 2 bases and J dropped 0 bases, with 4 bases sitting between them. CDR3 DNA: TGTGCCAGCAGCCAATGGACGAACACCGGGGAGCTGTTTTTT. This translates into CASSQWTNTGELFF.

About this clonotype itself: This may arise from a read error, as a much more abundant clone is one base away. V is TRBV5-1 and J is TRBJ2-1; TRBD2 aligns across 11 bases. There are 17 residues in the CDR3. CDR1 is SGHRS and CDR2 is YFSETQ in the germline V gene. V was pared by 4 bases and J by 2 bases, with 8 bases of the junction left unmatched. DNA of the CDR3: TGCGCCAGCAGCCACAATCTAGCGGGGGGCACCTACAATGAGCAGTTCTTC. Encoded protein: CASSHNLAGGTYNEQFF. Full variable domain (rest looked up from reference TRBV5-1 and TRBJ2-1): KAGVTQTPRYLIKTRGQQVTLSCSPISGHRSVSWYQQTPGQGLQFLFEYFSETQRNKGNFPGRFSGRQFSNSRSEMNVSTLELGDSALYLCASSHNLAGGTYNEQFFGPGTRLTVL.

This clonotype was seen at least ten times. The chain employs TRBV7-6 and TRBJ2-3; D is unresolved. The CDR3 has 13 residues. Germline-derived CDR1 and CDR2 are SGHVS and FNYEAQ. The V gene lost 3 bases and the J gene lost 7 bases, with 11 bases spanning the gap. The CDR3 sequence is CASSLSSPNTQYF. For the CDR3, the DNA is TGTGCCAGCAGCTTGAGTAGCCCGAATACGCAGTATTTT.

This clonotype was observed a handful of times. V usage is TRBV5-1 and J usage is TRBJ2-5; D uncertain. CDR3 length: 14 residues. The V gene's germline CDR1 is SGHRS and CDR2 YFSETQ. Trimming pared 3 bases from V and 9 bases from J, leaving 18 bases between. DNA for the CDR3: TGCGCCAGCAGCTCAATGACTGCCCCTAGGGCCCAGTACTTC. It translates to CASSSMTAPRAQYF.

The sample holds many counts of this clonotype. The chain recombines TRBV21-1 with TRBJ2-4. TRBV21-1 is a pseudogene locus. The CDR3 is 14 residues long. The CDR3: CASSKEIAKNIQYF. CDR3 DNA: TGTGCCAGCAGCAAAGAAATAGCCAAAAACATTCAGTACTTC.

This clonotype was recorded at least ten times. CDR3 protein: CSVGPGGSQTQYF. CDR3 bases: TGCAGCGTTGGGCCGGGGGGCAGCCAGACCCAGTACTTC. The chain couples TRBV29-1 to TRBJ2-5, with D tentatively TRBD2 (7 bases). V was shortened by 4 bases and J by 6 bases, with 15 bases between the two germline ends. Germline-derived CDR1 and CDR2 are SQVTM and ANQGSEA. The CDR3 sequence is 13 residues long.

This clonotype was recorded many times. The chain has TRBV5-1 and TRBJ2-5, with 8 bases matching TRBD1. Trimming at V came to 5 bases and at J to 1 base, leaving 7 bases not matched to a gene. The germline gives CDR1 SGHRS, CDR2 YFSETQ. This CDR3 is built from 15 residues. The CDR3 spells CASREPGQGQETQYF. The CDR3 bases are TGCGCCAGCAGGGAACCCGGACAGGGCCAAGAGACCCAGTACTTC.

This clonotype showed up many times. This rearrangement joins TRBV12-3 or TRBV12-4 to TRBJ2-2; a possible D gene is TRBD2 (5 bases). This CDR3 is built from 16 residues. The ends were cut back, 6 bases at V and 5 bases at J, with 19 bases in the middle. CDR3 region: CASRSALALRTGELFF. CDR3 nucleotide sequence: TGTGCCAGCAGATCCGCCCTAGCTTTGCGAACCGGGGAGCTGTTTTTT.

This clonotype was detected only a few times. V gene TRBV2 combines with J gene TRBJ2-7, with TRBD1 identical over 8 bases. In germline, CDR1 is SNHLY, CDR2 FYNNEI. Trimming took 7 bases from V and 6 from J; bases not matched to a gene: 14. The CDR3 covers 15 residues. The DNA of the CDR3 is TGTGCCAGCAACCGTCCCTGGACAGGGACGGGCGAGCAGTACTTC. This encodes CASNRPWTGTGEQYF.

Comments on this clonotype: Mismatch with germline at one junction end may stem from a read error. CDR3 region: CTSSTPTGAGADTQYF. In DNA form, the CDR3 reads TGTACCAGCAGTACCCCCACAGGGGCCGGCGCAGATACGCAGTATTTT. The chain is built from TRBV6-5 and TRBJ2-3; TRBD1 aligns across 7 bases. This CDR3 spans 16 amino acids. Germline-derived CDR1 and CDR2 are MNHEY and SVGAGI.

This clonotype was seen ten or more times. This chain uses TRBV29-1 with TRBJ1-2; D unclear. Germline CDR1 and CDR2: SQVTM and ANQGSEA. This CDR3 region has 12 residues. Trimming removed 1 base from V and 4 bases from J, with 7 bases in between. CDR3 loop: CSVEGPLYGYTF. CDR3 nucleotide sequence: TGCAGCGTTGAAGGACCGCTCTATGGCTACACCTTC.

This clonotype was seen ten or more times. The rearrangement joins TRBV20-1 to TRBJ2-7, with D perhaps given as TRBD1 or TRBD2 (6 bases each). The V and J ends lost 4 bases and 9 bases respectively, with 31 bases between them. Germline lookup yields CDR1 DFQATT and CDR2 SNEGSKA (reference sequence). CDR3 length: 17 amino acids. This CDR3 is CSATRGTGARVAARQYF. CDR3 sequence (DNA): TGCAGTGCTACTCGGGGGACGGGGGCCCGGGTCGCAGCGAGGCAGTACTTC.

The sample holds many counts of this clonotype. The chain employs TRBV20-1 and TRBJ2-3; 7 bases fit TRBD2. Trimming cost V 2 bases and J 10 bases; bases outside gene matches: 3. The CDR3 has 11 amino acids. Per germline, CDR1 DFQATT and CDR2 SNEGSKA (reference sequence). The CDR3 nucleotides read TGCAGTGCTAGAACTAGCGAGCCGCAGTATTTT. Translated, it gives CSARTSEPQYF.

There are many counts of this clonotype. This sequence joins TRBV29-1 and TRBJ1-5; 8 positions match TRBD1. CDR1 SQVTM and CDR2 ANQGSEA come from the germline V gene. The CDR3 has 13 residues. V lost 1 base, J lost 7 bases, and 3 bases stayed unmatched. The CDR3 here is CSVEGAGGQPQHF. CDR3 nucleotide sequence: TGCAGCGTTGAAGGGGCAGGGGGCCAGCCCCAGCATTTT.

The chain uses TRBV5-1 and TRBJ1-5; 9 nucleotides align to TRBD1. V trimming: 0 bases; J trimming: 7 bases; junction bases outside the gene matches: 8. The CDR3 sequence is 16 residues long. Germline V gene sequence: CDR1 SGHRS, CDR2 YFSETQ. As DNA, the CDR3 is TGCGCCAGCAGCTTGGGGGGACAGGGAATCGGGCAGCCCCAGCATTTT. Residues: CASSLGGQGIGQPQHF.

The rearrangement links TRBV6-5 to TRBJ2-7; D unclear. The CDR3 sequence is 12 residues long. Germline V lookup: CDR1 MNHEY, CDR2 SVGAGI. Trimming shortened V by 5 bases and J by 1 base, and 6 bases separated the two germline ends. CDR3 amino acids: CASSVGSYEQYF. For the CDR3, the DNA is TGTGCCAGCAGTGTAGGATCCTACGAGCAGTACTTC.